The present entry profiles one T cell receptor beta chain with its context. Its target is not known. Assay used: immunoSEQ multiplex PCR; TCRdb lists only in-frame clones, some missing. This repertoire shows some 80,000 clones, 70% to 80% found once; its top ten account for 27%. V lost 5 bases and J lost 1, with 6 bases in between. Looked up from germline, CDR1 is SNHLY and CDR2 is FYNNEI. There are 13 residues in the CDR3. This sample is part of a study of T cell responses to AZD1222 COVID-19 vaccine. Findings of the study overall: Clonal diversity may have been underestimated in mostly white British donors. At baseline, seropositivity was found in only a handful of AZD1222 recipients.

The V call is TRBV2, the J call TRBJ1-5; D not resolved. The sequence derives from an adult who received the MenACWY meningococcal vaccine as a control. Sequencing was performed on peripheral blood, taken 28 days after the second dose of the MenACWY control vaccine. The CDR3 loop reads CASSPDSNQPQHF. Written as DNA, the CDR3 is TGTGCCAGCAGTCCAGACAGCAATCAGCCCCAGCATTTT.